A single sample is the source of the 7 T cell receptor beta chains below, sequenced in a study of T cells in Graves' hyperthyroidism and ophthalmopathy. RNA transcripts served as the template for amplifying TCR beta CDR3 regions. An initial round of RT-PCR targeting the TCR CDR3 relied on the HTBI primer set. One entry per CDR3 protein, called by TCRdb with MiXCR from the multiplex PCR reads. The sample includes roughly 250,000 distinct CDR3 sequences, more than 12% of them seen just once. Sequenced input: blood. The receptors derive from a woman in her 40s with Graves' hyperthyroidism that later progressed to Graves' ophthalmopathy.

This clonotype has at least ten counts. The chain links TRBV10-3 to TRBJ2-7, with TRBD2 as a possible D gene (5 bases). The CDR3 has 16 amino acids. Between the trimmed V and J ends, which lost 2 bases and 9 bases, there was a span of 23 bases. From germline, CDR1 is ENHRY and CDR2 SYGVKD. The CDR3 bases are TGTGCCATCAGTGAGCCCTTTTATGTTCCCGGGAAGGTGCAGTACTTC. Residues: CAISEPFYVPGKVQYF.

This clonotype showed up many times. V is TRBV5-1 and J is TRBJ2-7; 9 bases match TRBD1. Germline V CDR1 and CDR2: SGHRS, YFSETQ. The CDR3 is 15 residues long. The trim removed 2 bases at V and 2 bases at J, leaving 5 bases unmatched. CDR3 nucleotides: TGCGCCAGCAGCTTAGGGACAGGGATGGCCTACGAGCAGTACTTC. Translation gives CASSLGTGMAYEQYF.

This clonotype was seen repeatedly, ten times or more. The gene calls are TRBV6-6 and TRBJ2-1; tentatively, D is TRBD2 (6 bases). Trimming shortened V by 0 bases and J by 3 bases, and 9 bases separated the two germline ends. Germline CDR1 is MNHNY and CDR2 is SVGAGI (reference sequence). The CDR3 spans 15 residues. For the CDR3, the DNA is TGTGCCAGCAGTTACTCGGGAGGACTCTACAATGAGCAGTTCTTC. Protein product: CASSYSGGLYNEQFF.

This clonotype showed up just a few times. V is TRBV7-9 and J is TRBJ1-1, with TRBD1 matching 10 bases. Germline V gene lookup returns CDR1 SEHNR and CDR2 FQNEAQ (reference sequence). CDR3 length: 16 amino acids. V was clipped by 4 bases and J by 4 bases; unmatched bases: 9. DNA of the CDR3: TGTGCCAGCAGCTCCCTGGACAGGGGGATAGGCACTGAAGCTTTCTTT. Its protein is CASSSLDRGIGTEAFF.

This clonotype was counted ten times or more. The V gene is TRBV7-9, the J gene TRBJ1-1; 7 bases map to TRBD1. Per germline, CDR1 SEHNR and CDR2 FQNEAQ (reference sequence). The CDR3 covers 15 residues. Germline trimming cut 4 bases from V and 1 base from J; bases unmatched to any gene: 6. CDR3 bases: TGTGCCAGCAGCTGGTGGACAGGTTGGAACACTGAAGCTTTCTTT. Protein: CASSWWTGWNTEAFF.

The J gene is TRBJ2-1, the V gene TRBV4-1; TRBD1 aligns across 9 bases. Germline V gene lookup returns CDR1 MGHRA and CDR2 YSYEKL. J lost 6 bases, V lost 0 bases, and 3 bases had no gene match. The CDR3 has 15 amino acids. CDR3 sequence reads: CASSQDRDRVNEQFF. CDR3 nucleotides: TGCGCCAGCAGCCAAGATAGGGACAGGGTCAATGAGCAGTTCTTC.

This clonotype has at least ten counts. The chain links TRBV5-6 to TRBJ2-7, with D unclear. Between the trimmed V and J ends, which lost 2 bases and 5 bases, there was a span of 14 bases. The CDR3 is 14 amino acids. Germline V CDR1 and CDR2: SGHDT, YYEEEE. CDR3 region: CASSLMETTHEQYF. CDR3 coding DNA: TGTGCCAGCAGCTTAATGGAGACGACTCACGAGCAGTACTTC.